A single sample is the source of the 23 T cell receptor beta chains below, sequenced in a study of graft-versus-host responses after intestinal transplantation. TCRdb's copy holds only in-frame clones and misses some; the assay was immunoSEQ multiplex PCR. The data hold 50,000 or so clones, with more than 75% observed a single time. This material consisted of PBMCs, taken almost 120 days after intestinal transplantation. The source of these receptors is a human patient who received an intestinal transplant, so some T cells may come from the graft donor.

This clone has a single count. The genes are TRBV18 and TRBJ2-1; D possibly corresponds to TRBD2 (6 bases). This CDR3 has 13 amino acids. The V gene's germline CDR1 is KGHSH and CDR2 LQKENI. Trimming shortened V by 2 bases and J by 7 bases, and 9 bases separated the two germline ends. For the CDR3, the DNA is TGTGCCAGCTCACCAGTCCGGGGGAATGAGCAGTTCTTC. This translates into CASSPVRGNEQFF.

The V gene is TRBV11-2, the J gene TRBJ2-7; 9 bases line up with TRBD2. Unmatched junction bases numbered 9, after V lost 3 bases and J lost 0 bases. Germline values: CDR1 SGHAT, CDR2 FQNNGV. The CDR3 is 17 residues long. CDR3 residues: CASSFGGLAGYSYEQYF. For the CDR3, the DNA is TGTGCCAGCAGCTTTGGAGGGCTAGCGGGGTACTCCTACGAGCAGTACTTC.

This chain uses TRBV11-3 with TRBJ2-2, with D tentatively TRBD1 (6 bases). The CDR3 has 13 amino acids. V lost 2 bases, J lost 5 bases, and 6 bases lay in between. CDR1 SGHNT and CDR2 YENEEA come from the germline V gene. In DNA form, the CDR3 reads TGTGCCAGCAGCTTAAGGGGGACCGGGGAGCTGTTTTTT. Translated: CASSLRGTGELFF.

The chain uses TRBV4-1 and TRBJ2-7; a possible D gene is TRBD1 (5 bases). From germline, CDR1 is MGHRA and CDR2 YSYEKL. This CDR3 has 15 amino acids. Trimming took off 3 bases at V and 4 bases at J, with 16 bases between the two ends. CDR3 sequence (DNA): TGCGCCAGCAGCCAGATGCAGTGGGGCGGATACGAGCAGTACTTC. This gives the protein CASSQMQWGGYEQYF.

V and J are TRBV7-9 and TRBJ2-3, with D perhaps matching TRBD1 or TRBD2 (5 bases each). The CDR3 is made up of 14 amino acids. V was shortened by 5 bases and J by 0 bases, with 9 bases between the two germline ends. The germline V gene encodes CDR1 SEHNR and CDR2 FQNEAQ (reference sequence). The CDR3 DNA sequence: TGTGCCAGCAGCCCGAGGGGTAGCACAGATACGCAGTATTTT. Translation gives CASSPRGSTDTQYF.

The chain has TRBV28 and TRBJ2-7; D is uncertain. CDR1 is MDHEN, CDR2 SYDVKM, per germline. Between the trimmed V and J ends, which lost 3 bases and 0 bases, there was a span of 9 bases. This CDR3 has 14 residues. The CDR3 region is CASSLALASYEQYF. CDR3 in DNA: TGTGCCAGCAGTTTGGCCCTCGCCTCCTACGAGCAGTACTTC.

The gene calls are TRBV28 and TRBJ1-6; the D is unclear. V lost 5 bases and J lost 3, with 14 bases in between. Germline V lookup: CDR1 MDHEN, CDR2 SYDVKM. This CDR3 region has 16 residues. CDR3 region: CASSLRRQLYNSPLHF. Here the CDR3 DNA reads TGTGCCAGCAGTCTAAGACGGCAGCTCTATAATTCACCCCTCCACTTT.

CDR3 nucleotide sequence: TGTGCCAGCAGTTTAAGGCCGCGGCTAGCGGGGGGGACGACCTACAATGAGCAGTTCTTC. It translates to CASSLRPRLAGGTTYNEQFF. The J gene is TRBJ2-1, the V gene TRBV27; the match to TRBD2 covers 12 bases. Germline-derived CDR1 and CDR2 are MNHEY and SMNVEV (reference sequence). This CDR3 has 20 amino acids. V was clipped by 2 bases and J by 2 bases; unmatched bases: 13.

The chain links TRBV10-3 to TRBJ2-5; 7 positions match TRBD2. The V segment lost 3 bases and the J segment 5 bases; nucleotides outside the gene matches: 6. The germline V gene encodes CDR1 ENHRY and CDR2 SYGVKD. The CDR3 has 14 residues. This CDR3 is CAISEGGGGETQYF. The DNA for the CDR3 is TGTGCCATCAGTGAAGGCGGGGGAGGGGAGACCCAGTACTTC.

V is TRBV6-4 and J is TRBJ1-5; 7 nucleotides agree with TRBD1. Germline V gene sequence: CDR1 MRHNA, CDR2 SNTAGT. Germline trimming cut 7 bases from V and 1 base from J; bases unmatched to any gene: 13. The CDR3 contains 17 residues. For the CDR3, the DNA is TGTGCCAGCATTAAACAAAGGACAGGTGGAAGCAATCAGCCCCAGCATTTT. Its translation is CASIKQRTGGSNQPQHF.

The chain carries TRBV27 and TRBJ1-5, with D perhaps matching TRBD1 (6 bases). CDR1 and CDR2 (germline): MNHEY, SMNVEV (reference sequence). V was trimmed by 3 bases and J by 7 bases, leaving 13 bases between them. There are 14 residues in the CDR3. CDR3 amino acids: CASSLGGAGQPQHF. CDR3 bases: TGTGCCAGCAGTTTGGGGGGGGCCGGGCAGCCCCAGCATTTT.

This clone has just a few counts. The genes are TRBV4-2 and TRBJ2-2, with D maybe TRBD2 (6 bases). V lost 8 bases to trimming and J lost 3 bases, with 13 bases between them. The CDR3 runs 14 residues. CDR1 LGHNA and CDR2 YNFKEQ come from the germline V gene. The DNA of the CDR3 is TGTGCCAGCTGCGGGACTCTGGACACCGGGGAGCTGTTTTTT. Translating it yields CASCGTLDTGELFF.

The gene calls are TRBV28 and TRBJ2-7; 11 positions match TRBD2. The CDR3 has 15 amino acids. Trimming took 4 bases from V and 4 from J; bases not matched to a gene: 6. Germline CDR1 MDHEN, CDR2 SYDVKM. The CDR3 region has the DNA TGTGCCAGCAGTTCCTTAGCGGGAGGGCGGTACGAGCAGTACTTC. Its translation: CASSSLAGGRYEQYF.

The chain employs TRBV2 and TRBJ2-7; D is ambiguous. Between the trimmed V and J ends, which lost 7 bases and 5 bases, there was a span of 6 bases. In germline, CDR1 is SNHLY, CDR2 FYNNEI. The CDR3 has 10 amino acids. The CDR3 reads CASMFHEQYF. The CDR3 bases are TGTGCCAGCATGTTCCACGAGCAGTACTTC.

The chain employs TRBV27 and TRBJ1-1; possible D gene TRBD1, 5 bases. The CDR3 has 13 residues. The V gene lost 6 bases and the J gene lost 3 bases, with 11 bases spanning the gap. CDR1 is MNHEY and CDR2 is SMNVEV in the germline V gene (reference sequence). The CDR3: CASSYDRYTEAFF. As DNA, the CDR3 is TGTGCCAGCAGCTACGACAGATACACTGAAGCTTTCTTT.

The chain recombines TRBV5-4 with TRBJ2-5; D is perhaps TRBD2 (5 bases). The ends were cut back, 2 bases at V and 5 bases at J, with 16 bases in the middle. This CDR3 has 15 amino acids. CDR1 and CDR2 from the germline V gene are SGHNT and YYREEE (reference sequence). DNA for the CDR3: TGTGCCAGCAGCTTCGTCGGCGGGCCGGAGGAGACCCAGTACTTC. Amino acid sequence: CASSFVGGPEETQYF.

The V and J genes are TRBV4-1 and TRBJ2-3, with D unclear. V was pared by 1 base and J by 2 bases, with 10 bases between. This CDR3 has 15 amino acids. Germline loops: CDR1 MGHRA, CDR2 YSYEKL. DNA for the CDR3: TGCGCCAGCAGCCAAGGAACTCCTAACACAGATACGCAGTATTTT. Amino acid sequence: CASSQGTPNTDTQYF.

CDR3 protein: CASRPGGSNTQYF. In nucleotides, the CDR3 is TGTGCCAGCAGGCCGGGGGGTTCAAATACGCAGTATTTT. V and J are TRBV6-5 and TRBJ2-3, with 7 bases fitting TRBD2. The CDR3 has 13 amino acids. V shed 6 bases, J shed 7 bases, and the junction held 7 bases outside the gene matches. Germline values: CDR1 MNHEY, CDR2 SVGAGI.

The rearrangement uses TRBV4-1 and TRBJ2-5; 7 bases are shared with TRBD2. The CDR3 runs to 14 residues. Germline V gene lookup returns CDR1 MGHRA and CDR2 YSYEKL. The trim removed 1 base at V and 2 bases at J, leaving 1 base unmatched. CDR3 bases: TGCGCCAGCAGCCAAGTACTAGCGCAAGAGACCCAGTACTTC. Translation gives CASSQVLAQETQYF.

The chain is built from TRBV29-1 and TRBJ1-2; 7 bases match TRBD1. J was trimmed by 8 bases and V by 3 bases; bases with no gene match: 9. Per germline, CDR1 SQVTM and CDR2 ANQGSEA. The CDR3 runs to 13 residues. The CDR3 region has the DNA TGCAGCGTTGACGCACAGGGGCGGGGAGGCTACACCTTC. This gives the protein CSVDAQGRGGYTF.

The chain combines TRBV5-1 with TRBJ2-2; TRBD2 aligns across 13 bases. The V gene end was trimmed by 4 bases and the J gene end by 4 bases; junction bases not matched to a gene: 4. CDR3 length equals 16 residues. Looked up from germline, CDR1 is SGHRS and CDR2 is YFSETQ. CDR3 region: CASSVGLAGVTGELFF. The CDR3 DNA reads as TGCGCCAGCAGCGTTGGACTAGCGGGAGTCACCGGGGAGCTGTTTTTT.

The chain employs TRBV6-5 and TRBJ2-7; 9 bases are a match to TRBD1. Germline V gene lookup returns CDR1 MNHEY and CDR2 SVGAGI. CDR3 size: 15 residues. With V trimmed by 1 base and J by 6 bases, 7 bases remained unmatched. The CDR3 protein is CASSYYRTGAGEQYF. In nucleotides, the CDR3 is TGTGCCAGCAGTTACTACAGGACAGGGGCAGGCGAGCAGTACTTC.

For this clone: An end of the junction differs from the germline gene, which may be a read error. The CDR3 region is CATSPGSYEQYF. The CDR3 DNA follows: TGTGCCACCAGCCCGGGGTCCTACGAGCAGTACTTC. This chain links TRBV11-2 with TRBJ2-7, with a weak D call TRBD2 (5 bases). Germline values: CDR1 SGHAT, CDR2 FQNNGV. This CDR3 region has 12 residues.